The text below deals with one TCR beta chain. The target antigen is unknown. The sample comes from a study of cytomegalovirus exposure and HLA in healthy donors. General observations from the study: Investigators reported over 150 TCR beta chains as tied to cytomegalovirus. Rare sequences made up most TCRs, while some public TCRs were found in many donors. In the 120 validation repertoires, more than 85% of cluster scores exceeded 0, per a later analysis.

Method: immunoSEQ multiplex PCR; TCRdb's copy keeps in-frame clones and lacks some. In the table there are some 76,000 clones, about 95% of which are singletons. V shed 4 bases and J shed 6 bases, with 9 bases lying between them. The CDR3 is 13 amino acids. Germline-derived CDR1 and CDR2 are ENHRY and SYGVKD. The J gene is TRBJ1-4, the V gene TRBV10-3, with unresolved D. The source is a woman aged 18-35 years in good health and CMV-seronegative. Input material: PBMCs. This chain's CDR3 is CAISVRVDEKLFF. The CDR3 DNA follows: TGTGCCATCAGTGTCCGGGTCGATGAAAAACTGTTTTTT.